The 6 T cell receptor beta chains presented below share a single source sample, sequenced in a study of tumor-infiltrating lymphocytes in primary liver carcinoma. Co-extraction of both nucleic acids (RNA and DNA) used roughly 20-34 mg of unsorted bulk tissue. Constant-region priming of about 520 ng total RNA yielded TCR beta cDNA. A slightly modified ARM-PCR protocol with three nested multiplex PCR rounds produced these TCR beta libraries. Researchers ran the first two PCR rounds for approximately 10 cycles each with TRBV1-TRBV30 forward primers and a C-beta reverse primer. TCRdb itself ran the multiplex PCR reads through MiXCR, one entry per CDR3 protein. The table records some 190,000 distinct CDR3 sequences, around four fifths of them present only once. The sample consisted of tumor tissue from primary liver carcinoma. These TCRs come from a man aged 40-49 years with primary liver carcinoma and hepatitis B virus infection.

The gene calls are TRBV4-2 and TRBJ1-2, with D possibly matching TRBD1 (6 bases). Germline CDR1 LGHNA, CDR2 YNFKEQ. CDR3 length equals 18 residues. Trimming shortened V by 4 bases and J by 6 bases, and 27 bases separated the two germline ends. The CDR3 coding sequence is TGTGCCAGCAGCCGATCGTCCAAGGGGGGGGGCCCGTACGATGGCTACACCTTC. This translates into CASSRSSKGGGPYDGYTF.

Concerning this clonotype: The CDR3 does not close with the conserved phenylalanine or tryptophan, likely indicating a read error. This chain uses TRBV11-1 with TRBJ2-4, with 10 bases lining up with TRBD2. The CDR3 consists of 17 residues. Germline CDR1 reads SGHAT; CDR2 reads FQDESV (reference sequence). CDR3 bases: TGTGCCAGCAGCTTTCCCCGTACTAGCGGGACAAAAAATATTCAGTACCTC. The encoded protein is CASSFPRTSGTKNIQYL.

This chain connects TRBV6-1 to TRBJ2-7, with 7 positions matching TRBD1. Looked up from germline, CDR1 is MNHNS and CDR2 is SASEGT. V dropped 6 bases and J dropped 3; count of bases not matched to a gene: 8. This CDR3 has 14 amino acids. CDR3 DNA: TGTGCCAGCAGCGTGACAGGGAGAGGCTACGAGCAGTACTTC. Its translation: CASSVTGRGYEQYF.

V gene TRBV29-1 combines with J gene TRBJ2-3; 10 bases align to TRBD1. V was pared by 7 bases and J by 3 bases, with 10 bases of the junction left unmatched. The CDR3 is made up of 15 amino acids. Germline V gives CDR1 SQVTM, CDR2 ANQGSEA. The CDR3 sequence: CSALYRDRGTDTQYF. The CDR3 DNA is TGCAGCGCCCTATACCGGGACAGGGGTACAGATACGCAGTATTTT.

A remark on this clonotype: This sequence may be a read error, since a much larger clone differs from it by one base. The J gene is TRBJ1-2, the V gene TRBV20-1; D gene ambiguous. Germline loops: CDR1 DFQATT, CDR2 SNEGSKA (reference sequence). This CDR3 region has 13 residues. In DNA, the CDR3 is TGCAGTGCTAGAAAAGGGCTTTCGTCTGGCTACTCCTTC. This sequence encodes CSARKGLSSGYSF.

With regard to this clonotype: At one of its ends the junction is not consistent with the germline gene, which may arise from a read error. The rearrangement links TRBV4-2 to TRBJ1-4; no clear D gene. The CDR3 runs 15 residues. The germline V gene has CDR1 LGHNA and CDR2 YNFKEQ. The DNA for the CDR3 is TGTGCCAGCGGCCAAGAACGGATTCCTAATGAAAAACTGTTTTTC. This translates into CASGQERIPNEKLFF.